The 12 T cell receptor beta chains presented below share a single source sample, sequenced in a study of blood T cells in healthy people across ages. A second roughly 7 to 12 cycle PCR used barcoded and J-beta primers. TCRdb reanalysed the 5' RACE reads using MiXCR and keeps one entry per CDR3 protein. Here the sample spans 600,000 to 900,000 distinct CDR3 sequences, around 25% being singletons. These data were likewise used in another study, on T cells of mothers and their children.

The sequenced sample consisted of blood. These receptor sequences come from a boy aged 5-17 years in good health.

This clonotype was counted between two and nine times. Germline and junction disagree at one end, which may indicate a read error. V usage is TRBV7-9 and J usage is TRBJ1-4; TRBD1 matches at 8 bases. Per the germline V gene, CDR1 is SEHNR and CDR2 is FQNEAQ (reference sequence). The CDR3 is 15 amino acids. CDR3 loop: CASSLWTGRNEELFF. CDR3 DNA sequence: TGTGCCAGCAGCTTATGGACAGGGCGTAATGAAGAACTGTTTTTT.

The V and J genes are TRBV21-1 and TRBJ1-2; the tabulated D call, TRBD1, remains unverified against the DNA. TRBV21-1 is annotated as a pseudogene. The length of the CDR3 is 13 residues. This CDR3 is CASSSGMGNGCTF. As DNA, the CDR3 is TGTGCCAGCAGCTCAGGGATGGGTAATGGCTGCACCTTC.

The genes are TRBV7-8 and TRBJ1-5; a weak D match, TRBD1 (6 bases). Germline CDR1 reads SGHVS; CDR2 reads FQNEAQ. The CDR3 sequence is 18 residues long. Trimming removed 0 bases at V and 0 bases at J, with 15 bases between. In DNA form, the CDR3 reads TGTGCCAGCAGCTTAGCGTTGACGGGGGCCGATAGCAATCAGCCCCAGCATTTT. It is translated as CASSLALTGADSNQPQHF.

The table lists this clonotype with many counts. This chain joins TRBV20-1 and TRBJ2-7, with TRBD1 identical over 10 bases. Per germline, CDR1 DFQATT and CDR2 SNEGSKA (reference sequence). V lost 7 bases and J lost 6; bases outside the gene matches: 12. The CDR3 spans 14 residues. For the CDR3, the DNA is TGCAGTGTTCACAAACGACAGGGGGCAGCCGAGCAGTACTTC. Its protein product is CSVHKRQGAAEQYF.

J is TRBJ2-3 and V is TRBV24-1; D is perhaps TRBD1 (6 bases). With 3 bases removed from V and 10 bases from J, the gap between germline ends came to 16 bases. The germline CDR1 and CDR2 sequences are KGHDR and SFDVKD. There are 14 residues in the CDR3. CDR3 loop: CATSDTGTKKAQYF. The CDR3 DNA sequence: TGTGCCACCAGTGATACCGGGACAAAAAAGGCGCAGTATTTT.

Note on this clonotype: This is likely a read error, given that the CDR3 carries no conserved phenylalanine or tryptophan at its end. CDR3 loop: CASSMGTSGGPGELFS. The CDR3 region has the DNA TGTGCCAGCAGCATGGGGACTAGCGGGGGTCCCGGGGAGCTGTTTTCT. The chain links TRBV13 to TRBJ2-2, with TRBD2 matching over 14 bases. V was pared by 5 bases and J by 6 bases, with 5 bases of the junction left unmatched. CDR1 and CDR2 from the germline V gene are PRHDT and FYEKMQ (reference sequence). CDR3 length: 16 residues.

Of note for this clonotype: The junction departs from the called germline gene at one end, perhaps through a read error. The V gene is TRBV7-2, the J gene TRBJ1-6; D remains unclear. CDR1 and CDR2 from the germline V gene are SGHTA and FQGNSA. The CDR3 consists of 12 residues. The CDR3 sequence: CASSFSGAPLYF. The CDR3 bases are TGTGCCAGCAGCTTCTCAGGAGCACCCCTCTACTTT.

The V and J genes are TRBV5-5 and TRBJ2-4; 7 nucleotides match TRBD1. The CDR3 is 13 amino acids. V trimming: 4 bases; J trimming: 12 bases; junction bases outside the gene matches: 10. Germline V CDR1 and CDR2: SGHKS, YYEKEE (reference sequence). This CDR3 is CASSTGTALNQYF. The CDR3 DNA reads as TGTGCCAGCAGCACAGGGACAGCCCTTAATCAGTACTTC. Based on the CDR3 plus reference TRBV5-5 and TRBJ2-4, the full variable domain is DAGVTQSPTHLIKTRGQQVTLRCSPISGHKSVSWYQQVLGQGPQFIFQYYEKEERGRGNFPDRFSARQFPNYSSELNVNALLLGDSALYLCASSTGTALNQYFGAGTRLSVL.

This clonotype was observed a few times. J is TRBJ2-5 and V is TRBV29-1, with 7 positions matching TRBD2. Germline V gene lookup returns CDR1 SQVTM and CDR2 ANQGSEA. The CDR3 length is 17 residues. Trimming at V came to 3 bases and at J to 5 bases, leaving 18 bases not matched to a gene. DNA for the CDR3: TGCAGCGTTGATGGGACGATCCAGCGGGGCCTTCGGGAGACCCAGTACTTC. Translating it yields CSVDGTIQRGLRETQYF. The variable domain in full, with the rest retrieved from reference TRBV29-1 and TRBJ2-5, is SAVISQKPSRDICQRGTSLTIQCQVDSQVTMMFWYRQQPGQSLTLIATANQGSEATYESGFVIDKFPISRPNLTFSTLTVSNMSPEDSSIYLCSVDGTIQRGLRETQYFGPGTRLLVL.

In the case of this clonotype: At one end, the junction sequence differs from germline, possibly due to a read error. The chain is built from TRBV19 and TRBJ1-1; D call uncertain. This CDR3 region has 15 residues. Germline CDR1 reads LNHDA; CDR2 reads SQIVND (reference sequence). CDR3 nucleotides: TGTTCCAGTAGTCTCGGGCCGGCGGCGAACACTGAAGCTTTCTTT. Protein: CSSSLGPAANTEAFF.

This clonotype was seen a handful of times. V usage is TRBV5-1 and J usage is TRBJ2-3; D unresolved. Trimming removed 6 bases at V and 1 base at J, with 3 bases between. The CDR3 has 11 amino acids. CDR1 and CDR2 from the germline V gene are SGHRS and YFSETQ. The CDR3 here is CASMGTDTQYF. In DNA, the CDR3 is TGCGCCAGCATGGGCACAGATACGCAGTATTTT.

Points on this clonotype: Germline and junction disagree at one end, which may indicate a read error. The rearrangement uses TRBV12-3 or TRBV12-4 and TRBJ2-2; 9 bases map to TRBD1. CDR3 size: 18 residues. The CDR3 coding sequence is TGTGCCAGCAGCTTAGGACTGGGACAGGGTAGTAACACCGGGGAGCTGTTTTTT. Its translation: CASSLGLGQGSNTGELFF.